Each of the 14 T cell receptor beta chains below was sequenced from the same sample in a study of CD8+CD57+ T cells in acquired aplastic anemia. Investigators profiled TCR beta VDJ and CDR3 from genomic DNA template. TCRdb independently ran MiXCR on the reads; one entry per CDR3 protein. The sample has some 180,000 distinct CDR3 sequences, 40% to 55% seen once. The sequenced sample was sorted CD4+, CD8+, or CD8+CD57+ T cells (not recorded which) from PBMCs. These receptors came from a human donor in good health.

The chain recombines TRBV6-2 or TRBV6-3 with TRBJ1-2; perhaps TRBD1 as D (5 bases). V lost 1 base to trimming and J lost 0 bases, with 12 bases between them. In germline, CDR1 is MNHEY, CDR2 SVGEGT. The CDR3 is 16 amino acids. The CDR3, as DNA: TGTGCCAGCAGTTACTTCTCGCGGGGCTCTAACTATGGCTACACCTTC. Translating it yields CASSYFSRGSNYGYTF.

This rearrangement joins TRBV19 to TRBJ2-2; D is ambiguous. Trimming left V 1 base short and J 5 bases short, with 5 bases between. The V gene's germline CDR1 is LNHDA and CDR2 SQIVND (reference sequence). This CDR3 contains 13 residues. CDR3 nucleotide sequence: TGTGCCAGTAGTATAGCGGTAACCGGGGAGCTGTTTTTT. Protein product: CASSIAVTGELFF.

V and J are TRBV10-3 and TRBJ2-7, with 12 positions matching TRBD2. The CDR3 is made up of 15 amino acids. The junction had 6 bases not matched to a gene; V was cut back by 4 bases and J by 5 bases. Germline lookup yields CDR1 ENHRY and CDR2 SYGVKD. This chain's CDR3 is CAISGERTSGDEQYF. CDR3 coding DNA: TGTGCCATCAGTGGGGAGAGGACTAGCGGGGACGAGCAGTACTTC.

The chain carries TRBV15 and TRBJ2-1; 13 nucleotides line up with TRBD2. This CDR3 has 16 amino acids. Trimming took 3 bases from V and 2 from J; bases not matched to a gene: 1. Germline V gives CDR1 LNHNV, CDR2 YYDKDF (reference sequence). This CDR3 reads CATSRTSGRPYNEQFF. The CDR3 nucleotides are TGTGCCACCAGCAGGACTAGCGGGAGGCCCTACAATGAGCAGTTCTTC. The whole variable domain, remainder taken from reference TRBV15 and TRBJ2-1, is DAMVIQNPRYQVTQFGKPVTLSCSQTLNHNVMYWYQQKSSQAPKLLFHYYDKDFNNEADTPDNFQSRRPNTSFCFLDIRSPGLGDTAMYLCATSRTSGRPYNEQFFGPGTRLTVL.

As regards this clonotype: One end of the junction is discordant with germline, which a read error may explain. The rearrangement links TRBV24-1 to TRBJ2-5; D unclear. Germline-derived CDR1 and CDR2 are KGHDR and SFDVKD. This CDR3 region has 14 residues. The CDR3 loop reads CATSTATDPWTQCF. The CDR3 DNA sequence: TGTGCCACCAGCACCGCAACAGACCCTTGGACCCAGTGCTTC.

This clonotype has just a few counts. The chain is built from TRBV7-9 and TRBJ1-6; D perhaps matches TRBD1 (6 bases). Trimming shortened V by 3 bases and J by 6 bases, and 9 bases separated the two germline ends. Germline lookup yields CDR1 SEHNR and CDR2 FQNEAQ (reference sequence). CDR3 length equals 14 residues. Here the CDR3 reads CASSLQGSNSPLHF. For the CDR3, the DNA is TGTGCCAGCAGCTTGCAGGGGAGTAATTCACCCCTCCACTTT.

This clonotype was seen ten or more times. The gene calls are TRBV9 and TRBJ2-2, with TRBD2 matching 7 bases. With 0 bases clipped from V and 2 bases from J, the junction kept 4 bases outside the gene matches. This CDR3 is built from 16 residues. In germline, CDR1 is SGDLS, CDR2 YYNGEE. The CDR3: CASSVGGGRNTGELFF. CDR3 in DNA: TGTGCCAGCAGCGTAGGGGGAGGGCGTAACACCGGGGAGCTGTTTTTT.

This clonotype was seen at least ten times. The V gene is TRBV2, the J gene TRBJ1-1; D not certain. V was shortened by 1 base and J by 7 bases, with 10 bases between the two germline ends. The CDR3 is 13 residues long. The germline V gene has CDR1 SNHLY and CDR2 FYNNEI. The CDR3 is CASSEGLLYEAFF. In nucleotides, the CDR3 is TGTGCCAGCAGTGAAGGATTGCTGTATGAAGCTTTCTTT.

This clonotype showed up just a few times. The chain is built from TRBV29-1 and TRBJ2-1; unclear D gene. The V and J ends lost 7 bases and 0 bases respectively, with 13 bases between them. CDR1 SQVTM and CDR2 ANQGSEA come from the germline V gene. This CDR3 has 14 residues. For the CDR3, the DNA is TGCAGCGCCCCGACGCCGAGCTCCTACAATGAGCAGTTCTTC. Amino acids: CSAPTPSSYNEQFF.

Ten or more counts support this clonotype. This chain joins TRBV20-1 and TRBJ2-3, with D unresolved. Trimming shortened V by 6 bases and J by 7 bases, and 8 bases separated the two germline ends. CDR1 is DFQATT, CDR2 SNEGSKA, per germline (reference sequence). The CDR3 totals 10 residues. The CDR3: CSARSYTQYF. For the CDR3, the DNA is TGCAGTGCCCGATCGTATACGCAGTATTTT.

In its sample, this clonotype was seen many times. The V gene is TRBV3-1, the J gene TRBJ2-7; TRBD1 aligns across 10 bases. Germline V gives CDR1 LGHDT, CDR2 YNNKEL (reference sequence). J was trimmed by 2 bases and V by 4 bases; bases with no gene match: 8. CDR3 length: 16 residues. The CDR3 loop reads CASSPVDRGPTYEQYF. CDR3 sequence (DNA): TGTGCCAGCAGCCCCGTCGACAGGGGGCCCACCTACGAGCAGTACTTC.

This rearrangement joins TRBV19 to TRBJ2-5; no firm D call. CDR1 and CDR2 (germline): LNHDA, SQIVND (reference sequence). The CDR3 covers 14 residues. V lost 6 bases, J lost 1 base, and 12 bases lay in between. DNA of the CDR3: TGTGCCAGTAGCCCGGTCGGTTTCCAAGAGACCCAGTACTTC. Protein: CASSPVGFQETQYF.

This clonotype was counted only a few times. V and J are TRBV7-4 and TRBJ1-6; no clear D gene. The V end lost 5 bases, the J end lost 10 bases, and 9 bases lay between the germline ends. Germline loops: CDR1 SGHVT, CDR2 SQSDAQ. The CDR3 runs to 12 residues. DNA of the CDR3: TGTGCCAGCAGCGCCCAAGGATCACCCCTCCACTTT. As protein: CASSAQGSPLHF.

The count of this clonotype is one. The chain recombines TRBV19 with TRBJ1-1; 8 nucleotides align to TRBD1. This CDR3 region has 13 residues. V shed 6 bases and J 4 bases; nucleotides not matched to a gene: 4. CDR1 is LNHDA, CDR2 SQIVND, per germline (reference sequence). CDR3 amino acids: CASRSGGFTEAFF. The CDR3 nucleotides are TGTGCCAGTAGATCAGGGGGCTTCACTGAAGCTTTCTTT.